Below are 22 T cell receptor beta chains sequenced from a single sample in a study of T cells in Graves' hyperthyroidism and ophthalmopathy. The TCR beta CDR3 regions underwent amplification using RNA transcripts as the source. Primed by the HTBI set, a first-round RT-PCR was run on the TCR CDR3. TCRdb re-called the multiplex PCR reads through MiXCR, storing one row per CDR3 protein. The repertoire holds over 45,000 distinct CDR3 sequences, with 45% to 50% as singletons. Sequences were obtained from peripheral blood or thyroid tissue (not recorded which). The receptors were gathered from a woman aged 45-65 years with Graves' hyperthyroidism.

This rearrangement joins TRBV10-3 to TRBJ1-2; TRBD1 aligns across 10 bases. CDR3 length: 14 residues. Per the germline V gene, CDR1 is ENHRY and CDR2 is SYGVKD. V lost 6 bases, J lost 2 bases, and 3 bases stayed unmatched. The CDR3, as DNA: TGTGCCATCAGCCCGGGACAGGGGAACTATGGCTACACCTTC. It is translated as CAISPGQGNYGYTF.

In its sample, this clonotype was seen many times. The chain's CDR3 is CASTFLTGSYEGYTF. Here the CDR3 DNA reads TGTGCCAGCACCTTTTTGACAGGGAGTTACGAAGGCTACACCTTC. The V call is TRBV5-6, the J call TRBJ1-2, with TRBD1 identical over 7 bases. Trimming cost V 6 bases and J 8 bases; bases outside gene matches: 16. The CDR3 loop spans 15 amino acids. The germline V gene encodes CDR1 SGHDT and CDR2 YYEEEE.

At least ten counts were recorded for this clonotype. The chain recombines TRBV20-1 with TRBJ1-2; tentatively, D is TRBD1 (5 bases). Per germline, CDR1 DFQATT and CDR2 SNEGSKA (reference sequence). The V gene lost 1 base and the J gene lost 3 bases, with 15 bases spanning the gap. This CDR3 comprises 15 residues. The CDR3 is CSARGLGVWDYGYTF. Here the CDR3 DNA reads TGCAGTGCTAGAGGATTGGGGGTTTGGGACTATGGCTACACCTTC.

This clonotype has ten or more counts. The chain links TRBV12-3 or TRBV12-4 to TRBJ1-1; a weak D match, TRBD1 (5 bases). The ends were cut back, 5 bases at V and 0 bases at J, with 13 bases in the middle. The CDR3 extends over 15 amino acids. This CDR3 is CASSPAHRMNTEAFF. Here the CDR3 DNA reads TGTGCCAGCAGTCCCGCCCACAGGATGAACACTGAAGCTTTCTTT.

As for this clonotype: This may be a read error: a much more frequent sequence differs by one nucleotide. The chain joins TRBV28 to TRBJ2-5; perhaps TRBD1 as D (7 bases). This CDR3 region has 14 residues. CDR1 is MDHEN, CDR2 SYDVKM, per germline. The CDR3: CAGSRQGGWETQYF. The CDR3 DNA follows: TGTGCCGGCAGTAGACAGGGAGGTTGGGAGACCCAGTACTTC.

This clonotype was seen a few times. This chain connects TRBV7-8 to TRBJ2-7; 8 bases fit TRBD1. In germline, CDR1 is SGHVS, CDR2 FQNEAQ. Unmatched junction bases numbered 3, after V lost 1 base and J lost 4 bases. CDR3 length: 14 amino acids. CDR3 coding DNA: TGTGCCAGCAGCTTAGAGGGACAGGCGTACGAGCAGTACTTC. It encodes CASSLEGQAYEQYF. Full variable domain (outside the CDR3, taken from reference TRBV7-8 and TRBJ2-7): GAGVSQSPRYKVAKRGQDVALRCDPISGHVSLFWYQQALGQGPEFLTYFQNEAQLDKSGLPSDRFFAERPEGSVSTLKIQRTQQEDSAVYLCASSLEGQAYEQYFGPGTRLTVT.

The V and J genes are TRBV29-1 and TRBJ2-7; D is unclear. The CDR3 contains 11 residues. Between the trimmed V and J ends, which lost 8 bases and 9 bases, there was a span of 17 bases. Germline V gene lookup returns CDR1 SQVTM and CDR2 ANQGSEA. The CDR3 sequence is CSLEANQWQYF. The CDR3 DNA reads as TGCAGCTTAGAGGCAAATCAGTGGCAGTACTTC.

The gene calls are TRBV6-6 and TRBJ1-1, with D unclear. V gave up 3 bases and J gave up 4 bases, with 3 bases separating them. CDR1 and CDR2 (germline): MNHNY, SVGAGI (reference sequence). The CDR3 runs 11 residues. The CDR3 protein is CASSYFTEAFF. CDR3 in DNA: TGTGCCAGCAGTTATTTCACTGAAGCTTTCTTT.

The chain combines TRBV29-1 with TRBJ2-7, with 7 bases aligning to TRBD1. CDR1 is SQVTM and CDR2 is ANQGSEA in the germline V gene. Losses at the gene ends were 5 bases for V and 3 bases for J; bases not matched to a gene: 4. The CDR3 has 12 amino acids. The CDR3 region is CSVSGQYYEQYF. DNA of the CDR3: TGCAGCGTTTCGGGACAGTACTACGAGCAGTACTTC.

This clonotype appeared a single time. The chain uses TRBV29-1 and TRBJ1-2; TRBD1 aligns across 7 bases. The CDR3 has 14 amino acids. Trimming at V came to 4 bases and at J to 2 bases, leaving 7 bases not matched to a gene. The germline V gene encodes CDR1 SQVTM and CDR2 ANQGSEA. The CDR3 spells CSVAKGASNYGYTF. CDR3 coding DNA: TGCAGCGTTGCAAAGGGGGCGTCCAACTATGGCTACACCTTC.

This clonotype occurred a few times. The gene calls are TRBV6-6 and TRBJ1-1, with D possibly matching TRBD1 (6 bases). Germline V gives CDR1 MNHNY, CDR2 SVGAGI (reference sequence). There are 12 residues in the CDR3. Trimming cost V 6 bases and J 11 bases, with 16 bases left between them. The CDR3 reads CASSLGGEPAFF. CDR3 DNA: TGTGCCAGCAGCTTAGGGGGAGAACCGGCTTTCTTT.

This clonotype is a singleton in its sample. The CDR3 sequence is CASSSTRGGSNQPQHF. CDR3 in DNA: TGTGCCAGCAGCTCAACCCGGGGGGGGAGCAATCAGCCCCAGCATTTT. This chain connects TRBV7-9 to TRBJ1-5, with D tentatively TRBD1 (5 bases). Germline loops: CDR1 SEHNR, CDR2 FQNEAQ (reference sequence). The CDR3 totals 16 residues. Trimming stripped 4 bases from V and 1 base from J, with 14 bases between.

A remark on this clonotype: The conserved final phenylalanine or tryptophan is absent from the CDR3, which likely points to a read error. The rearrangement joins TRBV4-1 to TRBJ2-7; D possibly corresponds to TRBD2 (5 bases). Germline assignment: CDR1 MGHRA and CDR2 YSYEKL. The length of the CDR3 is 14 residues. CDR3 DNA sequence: TGTGCCAGCTACCAAGTCGGGGATTCCTACGAGCAGTACCTC. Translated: CASYQVGDSYEQYL.

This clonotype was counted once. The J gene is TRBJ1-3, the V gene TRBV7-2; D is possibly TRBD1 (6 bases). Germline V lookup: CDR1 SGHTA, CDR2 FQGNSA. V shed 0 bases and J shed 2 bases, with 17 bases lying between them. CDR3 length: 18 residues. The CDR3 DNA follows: TGTGCCAGCAGCTTAGCTTGGACAGCTGGGGGTACTGGAAACACCATATATTTT. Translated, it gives CASSLAWTAGGTGNTIYF.

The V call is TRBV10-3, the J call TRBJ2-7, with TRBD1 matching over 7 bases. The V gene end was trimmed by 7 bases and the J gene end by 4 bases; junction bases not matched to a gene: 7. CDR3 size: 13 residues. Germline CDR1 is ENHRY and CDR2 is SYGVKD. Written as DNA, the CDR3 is TGTGCCATCAAGTCGGGACAGAATTACGAGCAGTACTTC. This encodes CAIKSGQNYEQYF.

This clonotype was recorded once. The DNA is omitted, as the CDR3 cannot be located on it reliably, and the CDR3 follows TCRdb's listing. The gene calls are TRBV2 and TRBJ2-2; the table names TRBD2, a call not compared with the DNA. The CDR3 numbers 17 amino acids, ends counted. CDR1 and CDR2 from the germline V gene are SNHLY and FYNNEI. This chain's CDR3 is CASSVGVAGGTTGELFF.

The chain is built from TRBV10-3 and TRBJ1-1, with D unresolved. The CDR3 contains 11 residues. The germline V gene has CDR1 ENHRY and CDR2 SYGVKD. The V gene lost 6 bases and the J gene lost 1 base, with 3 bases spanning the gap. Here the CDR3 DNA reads TGTGCCATCAGGGAGAACACTGAAGCTTTCTTT. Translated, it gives CAIRENTEAFF.

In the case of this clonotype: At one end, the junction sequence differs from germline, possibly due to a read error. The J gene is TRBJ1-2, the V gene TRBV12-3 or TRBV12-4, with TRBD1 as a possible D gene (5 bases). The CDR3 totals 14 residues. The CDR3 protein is CAGGPGLGARGYAF. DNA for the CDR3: TGTGCCGGCGGTCCCGGCCTCGGGGCACGAGGCTACGCCTTC.

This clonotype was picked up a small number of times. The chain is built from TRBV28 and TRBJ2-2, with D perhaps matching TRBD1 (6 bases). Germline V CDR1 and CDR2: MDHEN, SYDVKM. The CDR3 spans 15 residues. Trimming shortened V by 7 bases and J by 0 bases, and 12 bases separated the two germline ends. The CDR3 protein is CASIPGTPNTGELFF. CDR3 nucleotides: TGTGCCAGCATACCCGGGACACCGAACACCGGGGAGCTGTTTTTT.

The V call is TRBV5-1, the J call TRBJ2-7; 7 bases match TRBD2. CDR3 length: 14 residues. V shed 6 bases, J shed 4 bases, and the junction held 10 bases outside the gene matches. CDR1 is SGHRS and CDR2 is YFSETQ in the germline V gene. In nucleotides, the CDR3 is TGCGCCAGCAAGCGAACTAGCGAGGTGTACGAGCAGTACTTC. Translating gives CASKRTSEVYEQYF.

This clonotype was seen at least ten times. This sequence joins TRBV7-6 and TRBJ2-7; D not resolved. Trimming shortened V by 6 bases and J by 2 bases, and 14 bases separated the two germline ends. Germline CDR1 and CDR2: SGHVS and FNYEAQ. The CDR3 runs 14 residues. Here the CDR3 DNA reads TGTGCCAGCAGTCCCGGACCAATACCCTACGAGCAGTACTTC. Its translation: CASSPGPIPYEQYF. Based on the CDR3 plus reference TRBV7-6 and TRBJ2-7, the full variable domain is GAGVSQSPRYKVTKRGQDVALRCDPISGHVSLYWYRQALGQGPEFLTYFNYEAQQDKSGLPNDRFSAERPEGSISTLTIQRTEQRDSAMYRCASSPGPIPYEQYFGPGTRLTVT.

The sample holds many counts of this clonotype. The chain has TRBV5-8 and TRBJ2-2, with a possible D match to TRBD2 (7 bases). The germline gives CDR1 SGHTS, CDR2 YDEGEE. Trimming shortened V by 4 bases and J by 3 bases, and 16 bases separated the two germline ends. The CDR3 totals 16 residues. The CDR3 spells CASSLEGGRDTGELFF. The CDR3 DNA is TGTGCCAGCAGCCTAGAAGGGGGGAGGGACACCGGGGAGCTGTTTTTT.